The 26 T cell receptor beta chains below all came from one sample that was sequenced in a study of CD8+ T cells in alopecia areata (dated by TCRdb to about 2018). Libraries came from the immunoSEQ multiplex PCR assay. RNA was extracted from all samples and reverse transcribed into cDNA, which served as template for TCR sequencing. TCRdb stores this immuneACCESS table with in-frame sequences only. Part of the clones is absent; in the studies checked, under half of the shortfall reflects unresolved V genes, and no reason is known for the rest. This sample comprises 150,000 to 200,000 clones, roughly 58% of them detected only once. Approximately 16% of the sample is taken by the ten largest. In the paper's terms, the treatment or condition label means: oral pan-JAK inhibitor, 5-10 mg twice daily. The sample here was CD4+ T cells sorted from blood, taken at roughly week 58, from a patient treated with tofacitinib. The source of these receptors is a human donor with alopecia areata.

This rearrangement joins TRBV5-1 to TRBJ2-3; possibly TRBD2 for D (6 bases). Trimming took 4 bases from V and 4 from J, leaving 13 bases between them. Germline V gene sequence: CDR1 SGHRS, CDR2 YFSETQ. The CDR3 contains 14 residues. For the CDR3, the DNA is TGCGCCAGCAGCGCACTAGCCCCTCCAGATACGCAGTATTTT. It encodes CASSALAPPDTQYF.

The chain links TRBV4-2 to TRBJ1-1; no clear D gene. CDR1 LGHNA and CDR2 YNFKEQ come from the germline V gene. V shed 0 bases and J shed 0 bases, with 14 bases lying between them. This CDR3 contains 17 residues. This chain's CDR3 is CASSQDLRSPMNTEAFF. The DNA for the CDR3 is TGTGCCAGCAGCCAAGATTTAAGGTCGCCTATGAACACTGAAGCTTTCTTT.

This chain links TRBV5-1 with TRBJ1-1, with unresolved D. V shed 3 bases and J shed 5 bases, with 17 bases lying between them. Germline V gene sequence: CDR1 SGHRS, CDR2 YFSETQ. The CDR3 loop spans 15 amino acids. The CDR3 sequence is CASSSLTGIETEAFF. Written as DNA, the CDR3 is TGCGCCAGCAGCTCACTGACCGGTATAGAGACTGAAGCTTTCTTT.

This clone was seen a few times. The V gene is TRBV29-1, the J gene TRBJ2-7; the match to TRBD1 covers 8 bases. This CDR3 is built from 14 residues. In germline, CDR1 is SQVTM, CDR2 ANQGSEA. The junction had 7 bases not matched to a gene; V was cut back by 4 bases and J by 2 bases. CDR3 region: CSVGGGRGPYEQYF. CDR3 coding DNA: TGCAGCGTTGGAGGGGGCAGGGGGCCCTACGAGCAGTACTTC.

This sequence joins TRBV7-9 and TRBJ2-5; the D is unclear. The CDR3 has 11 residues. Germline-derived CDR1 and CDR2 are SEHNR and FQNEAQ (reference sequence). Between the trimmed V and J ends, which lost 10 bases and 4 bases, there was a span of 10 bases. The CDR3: CATSAGETQYF. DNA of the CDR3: TGTGCCACCTCTGCCGGAGAGACCCAGTACTTC.

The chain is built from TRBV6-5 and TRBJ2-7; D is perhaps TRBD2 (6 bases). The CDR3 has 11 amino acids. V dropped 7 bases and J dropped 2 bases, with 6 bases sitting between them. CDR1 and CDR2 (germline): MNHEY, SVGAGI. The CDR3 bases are TGTGCCAGCACGGGAGCCTACGAGCAGTACTTC. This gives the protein CASTGAYEQYF.

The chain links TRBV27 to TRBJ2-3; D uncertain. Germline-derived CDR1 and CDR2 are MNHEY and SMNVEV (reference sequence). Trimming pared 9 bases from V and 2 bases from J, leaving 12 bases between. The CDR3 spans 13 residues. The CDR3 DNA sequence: TGTGCCAGGAACCGACCCTCCACAGATACGCAGTATTTT. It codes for CARNRPSTDTQYF.

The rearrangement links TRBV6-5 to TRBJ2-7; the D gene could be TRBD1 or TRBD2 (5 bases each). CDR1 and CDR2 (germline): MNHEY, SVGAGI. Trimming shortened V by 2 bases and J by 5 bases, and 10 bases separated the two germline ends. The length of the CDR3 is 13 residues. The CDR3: CASSYRWDDEQYF. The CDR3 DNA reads TGTGCCAGCAGTTACCGGTGGGACGACGAGCAGTACTTC.

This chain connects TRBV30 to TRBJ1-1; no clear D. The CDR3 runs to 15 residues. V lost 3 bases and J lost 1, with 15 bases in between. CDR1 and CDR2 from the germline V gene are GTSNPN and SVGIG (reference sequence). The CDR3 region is CAWSLWGTGNTEAFF. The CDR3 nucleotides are TGTGCCTGGAGCTTGTGGGGTACTGGGAACACTGAAGCTTTCTTT.

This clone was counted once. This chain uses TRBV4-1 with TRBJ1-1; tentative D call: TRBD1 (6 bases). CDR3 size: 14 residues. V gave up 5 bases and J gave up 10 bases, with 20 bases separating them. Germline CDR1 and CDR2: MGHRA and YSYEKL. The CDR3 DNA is TGCGCCAGCAGCGCCAGGGGCGGAAAAAGTGGAGCTTTCTTT. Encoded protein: CASSARGGKSGAFF.

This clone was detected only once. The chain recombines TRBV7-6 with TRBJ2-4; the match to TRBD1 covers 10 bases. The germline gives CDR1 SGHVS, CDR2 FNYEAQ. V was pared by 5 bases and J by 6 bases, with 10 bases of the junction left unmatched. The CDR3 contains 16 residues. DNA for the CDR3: TGTGCCAGCAGCAACGGGGACAGGGGCCGAACAAACATTCAGTACTTC. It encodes CASSNGDRGRTNIQYF.

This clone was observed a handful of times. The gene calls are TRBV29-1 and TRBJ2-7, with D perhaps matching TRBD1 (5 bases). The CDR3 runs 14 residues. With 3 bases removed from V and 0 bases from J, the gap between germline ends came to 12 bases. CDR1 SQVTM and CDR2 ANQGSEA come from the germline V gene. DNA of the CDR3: TGCAGCGTTGAGTACAGGTACGGCTCCTACGAGCAGTACTTC. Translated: CSVEYRYGSYEQYF.

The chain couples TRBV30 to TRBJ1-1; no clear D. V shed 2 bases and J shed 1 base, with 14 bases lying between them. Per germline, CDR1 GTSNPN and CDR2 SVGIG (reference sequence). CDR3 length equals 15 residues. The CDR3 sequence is CAWSRRGNSNTEAFF. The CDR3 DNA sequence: TGTGCCTGGAGTAGACGGGGAAACTCGAACACTGAAGCTTTCTTT.

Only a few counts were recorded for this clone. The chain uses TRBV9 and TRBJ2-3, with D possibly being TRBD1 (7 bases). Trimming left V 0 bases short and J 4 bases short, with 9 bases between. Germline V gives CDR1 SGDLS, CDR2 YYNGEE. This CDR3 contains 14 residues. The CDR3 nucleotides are TGTGCCAGCAGCGTAGGGAGGGGGCCAGATACGCAGTATTTT. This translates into CASSVGRGPDTQYF.

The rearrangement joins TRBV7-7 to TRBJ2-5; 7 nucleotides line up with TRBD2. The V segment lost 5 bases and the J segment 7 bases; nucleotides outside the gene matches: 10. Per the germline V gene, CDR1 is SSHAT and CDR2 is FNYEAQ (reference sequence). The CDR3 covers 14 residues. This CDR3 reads CASSPSGRGVTQYF. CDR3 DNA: TGTGCCAGCAGCCCATCAGGCCGGGGGGTGACCCAGTACTTC.

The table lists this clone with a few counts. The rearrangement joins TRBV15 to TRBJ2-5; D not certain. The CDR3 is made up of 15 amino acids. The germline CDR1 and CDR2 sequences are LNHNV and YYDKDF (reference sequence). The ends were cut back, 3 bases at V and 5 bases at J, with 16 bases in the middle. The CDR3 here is CATSSARFARETQYF. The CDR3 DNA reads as TGTGCCACCAGCAGCGCCCGGTTTGCCCGGGAGACCCAGTACTTC.

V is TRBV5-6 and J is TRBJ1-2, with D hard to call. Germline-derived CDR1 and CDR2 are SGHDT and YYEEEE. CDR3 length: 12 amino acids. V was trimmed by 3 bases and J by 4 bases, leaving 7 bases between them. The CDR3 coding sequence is TGTGCCAGCAGCTCGACAAGCTATGGCTACACCTTC. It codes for CASSSTSYGYTF.

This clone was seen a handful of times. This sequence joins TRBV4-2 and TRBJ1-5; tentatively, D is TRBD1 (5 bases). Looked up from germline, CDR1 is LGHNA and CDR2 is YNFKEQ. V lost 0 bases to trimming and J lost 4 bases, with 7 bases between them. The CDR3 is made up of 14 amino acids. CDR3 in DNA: TGTGCCAGCAGCCAAGAGGAGGGGAATCAGCCCCAGCATTTT. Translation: CASSQEEGNQPQHF.

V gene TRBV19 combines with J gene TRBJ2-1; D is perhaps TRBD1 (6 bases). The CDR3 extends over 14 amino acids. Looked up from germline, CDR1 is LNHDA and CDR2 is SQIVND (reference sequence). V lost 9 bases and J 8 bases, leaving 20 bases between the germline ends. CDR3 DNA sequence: TGTGCCAGACCCACGAGCAGGGGTCGTGATGAGCAGTTCTTC. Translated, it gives CARPTSRGRDEQFF.

The CDR3 DNA reads TGCGCCAGCAGCTTGGGCACGAAAGAGACCCAGTACTTC. Its protein product is CASSLGTKETQYF. This rearrangement joins TRBV5-1 to TRBJ2-5, with D unresolved. Trimming pared 0 bases from V and 3 bases from J, leaving 6 bases between. CDR1 and CDR2 from the germline V gene are SGHRS and YFSETQ. The CDR3 is 13 residues long.

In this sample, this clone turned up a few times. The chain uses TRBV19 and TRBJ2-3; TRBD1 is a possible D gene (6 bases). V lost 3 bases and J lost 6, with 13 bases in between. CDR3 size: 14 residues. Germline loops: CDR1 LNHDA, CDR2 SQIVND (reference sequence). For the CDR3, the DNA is TGTGCCAGTAGTATCCGGGACAATTGGGATACGCAGTATTTT. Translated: CASSIRDNWDTQYF.

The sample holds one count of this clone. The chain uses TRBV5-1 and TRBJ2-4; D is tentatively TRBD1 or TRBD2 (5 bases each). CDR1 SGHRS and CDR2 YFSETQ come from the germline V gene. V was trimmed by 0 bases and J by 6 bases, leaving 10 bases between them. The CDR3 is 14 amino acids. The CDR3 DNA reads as TGCGCCAGCAGCTTGGGAGGGCAGGGAAACATTCAGTACTTC. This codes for CASSLGGQGNIQYF.

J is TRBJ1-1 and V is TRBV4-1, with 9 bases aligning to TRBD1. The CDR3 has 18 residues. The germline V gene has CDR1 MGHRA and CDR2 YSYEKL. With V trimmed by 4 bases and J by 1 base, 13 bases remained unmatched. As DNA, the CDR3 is TGCGCCAGCAGCCGGTGGAGTGGGACAGGGACGTCGAACACTGAAGCTTTCTTT. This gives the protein CASSRWSGTGTSNTEAFF.

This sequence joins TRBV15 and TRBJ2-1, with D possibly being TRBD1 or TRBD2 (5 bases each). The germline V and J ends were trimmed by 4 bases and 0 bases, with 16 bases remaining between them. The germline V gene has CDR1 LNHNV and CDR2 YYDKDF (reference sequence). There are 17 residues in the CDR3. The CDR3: CATSTIRGRGSYNEQFF. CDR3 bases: TGTGCCACCAGCACCATAAGGGGACGGGGCTCCTACAATGAGCAGTTCTTC.

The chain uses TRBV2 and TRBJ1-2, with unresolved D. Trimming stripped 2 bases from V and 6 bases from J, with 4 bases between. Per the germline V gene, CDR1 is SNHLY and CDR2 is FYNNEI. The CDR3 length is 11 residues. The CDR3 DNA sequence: TGTGCCAGCAGTGAATTCGATGGCTACACCTTC. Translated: CASSEFDGYTF.

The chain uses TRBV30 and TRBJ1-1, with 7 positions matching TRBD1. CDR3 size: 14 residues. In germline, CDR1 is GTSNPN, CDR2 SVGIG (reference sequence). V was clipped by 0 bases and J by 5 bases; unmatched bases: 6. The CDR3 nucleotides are TGTGCCTGGAGTGTAACCAGGGGGATTACTGAAGCTTTCTTT. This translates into CAWSVTRGITEAFF.